The T cell receptor beta chain under discussion was sequenced for a study of blood T cells in healthy people across ages. CDR1 and CDR2 (germline): MGHDK, SYGVNS. This CDR3 spans 14 amino acids. V was shortened by 3 bases and J by 3 bases, with 9 bases between the two germline ends. A second PCR, run for roughly 7 to 11 cycles, used a sample-barcoded 5' primer plus a J-beta primer mix. TCRdb redid the calling of the 5' RACE reads with MiXCR, one entry per CDR3 protein. The sample contains about 1.8 million distinct CDR3 sequences, around 50% of which appear only once. Every donor provided 9.5 to 10 milliliters of peripheral blood.

The V call is TRBV25-1, the J call TRBJ2-1; D is possibly TRBD1 (6 bases). Sequenced input: blood. The sequence was collected from a woman aged 40-49 years in good health. CDR3 sequence (DNA): TGTGCCAGCAGTGATTTGACAGGCTACAATGAGCAGTTCTTC. It translates to CASSDLTGYNEQFF. The entire variable domain, with the rest obtained from reference TRBV25-1 and TRBJ2-1, is as follows: EADIYQTPRYLVIGTGKKITLECSQTMGHDKMYWYQQDPGMELHLIHYSYGVNSTEKGDLSSESTVSRIRTEHFPLTLESARPSHTSQYLCASSDLTGYNEQFFGPGTRLTVL.